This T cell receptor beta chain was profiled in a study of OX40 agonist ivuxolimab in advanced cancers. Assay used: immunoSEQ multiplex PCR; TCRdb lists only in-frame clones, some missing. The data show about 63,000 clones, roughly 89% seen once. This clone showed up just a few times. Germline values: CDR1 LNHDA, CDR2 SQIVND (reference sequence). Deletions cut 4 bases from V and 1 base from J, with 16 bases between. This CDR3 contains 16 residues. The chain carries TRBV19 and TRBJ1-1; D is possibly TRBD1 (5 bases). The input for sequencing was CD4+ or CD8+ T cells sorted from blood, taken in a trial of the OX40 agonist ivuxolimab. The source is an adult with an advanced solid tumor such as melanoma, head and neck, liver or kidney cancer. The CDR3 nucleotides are TGTGCCAGTAGTACCCCAGATGGGGGATGGAACACTGAAGCTTTCTTT. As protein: CASSTPDGGWNTEAFF.